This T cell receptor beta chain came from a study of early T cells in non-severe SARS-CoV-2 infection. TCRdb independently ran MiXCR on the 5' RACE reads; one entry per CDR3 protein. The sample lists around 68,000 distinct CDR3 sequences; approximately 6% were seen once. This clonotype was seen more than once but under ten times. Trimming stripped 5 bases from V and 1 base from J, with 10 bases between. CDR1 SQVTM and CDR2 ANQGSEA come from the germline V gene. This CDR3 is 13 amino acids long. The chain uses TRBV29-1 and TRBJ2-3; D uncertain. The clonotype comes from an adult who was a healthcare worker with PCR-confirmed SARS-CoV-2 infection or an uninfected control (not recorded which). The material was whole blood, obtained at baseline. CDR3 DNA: TGCAGCGTTACGGGTCTCGGCACAGATACGCAGTATTTT. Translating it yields CSVTGLGTDTQYF.